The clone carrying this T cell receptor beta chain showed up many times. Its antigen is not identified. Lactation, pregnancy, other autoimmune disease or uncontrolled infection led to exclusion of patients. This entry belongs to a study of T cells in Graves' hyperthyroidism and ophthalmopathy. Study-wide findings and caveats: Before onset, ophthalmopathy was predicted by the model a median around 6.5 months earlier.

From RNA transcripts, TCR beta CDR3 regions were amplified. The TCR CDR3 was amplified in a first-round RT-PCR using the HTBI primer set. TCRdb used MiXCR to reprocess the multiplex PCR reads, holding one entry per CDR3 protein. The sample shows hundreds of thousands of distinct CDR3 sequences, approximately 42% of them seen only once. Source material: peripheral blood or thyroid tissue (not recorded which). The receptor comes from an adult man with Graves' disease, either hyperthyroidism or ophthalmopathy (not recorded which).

The CDR3 loop reads CASSELYEQYF. The CDR3 region has the DNA TGTGCCAGCAGTGAACTCTACGAGCAGTACTTC. V and J are TRBV2 and TRBJ2-7, with D hard to call. This CDR3 region has 11 residues. Deletions cut 2 bases from V and 3 bases from J, with 2 bases between. From germline, CDR1 is SNHLY and CDR2 FYNNEI.